One TCR beta chain is described in this entry. Germline V gene sequence: CDR1 MNHGY, CDR2 SVAAGI. Trimming removed 7 bases from V and 4 bases from J; junction bases left unmatched: 12. This CDR3 has 15 residues. TCRdb keeps only in-frame clones here, not all; method: immunoSEQ multiplex PCR. The sample lists 48,000 or so clones; 81% were seen once. This record belongs to a study of OX40 agonist ivuxolimab in advanced cancers. This clonotype was sampled from an adult with an advanced solid tumor such as melanoma, head and neck, liver or kidney cancer. Specimen: CD4+ or CD8+ T cells sorted from blood, collected in a trial of the OX40 agonist ivuxolimab. V gene TRBV6-9 combines with J gene TRBJ1-2; TRBD1 agrees at 7 bases. CDR3 protein: CASTGTTTGLYGYTF. The CDR3 region has the DNA TGTGCCAGCACCGGAACGACGACAGGGCTCTATGGCTACACCTTC.